Following are 11 T cell receptor beta chains from one sample sequenced in a study of T cell responses to AZD1222 COVID-19 vaccine. The data were produced by immunoSEQ multiplex PCR, yet TCRdb's version contains in-frame clones alone and is incomplete. The repertoire holds 130,000 to 150,000 clones, with about 91% as singletons. The specimen was peripheral blood, collected on day 0 of AZD1222 vaccination. Receptors were obtained from an adult in good health.

This clone showed up just once. This chain links TRBV5-5 with TRBJ1-5; TRBD1 aligns across 12 bases. After removal of 4 bases from V and 6 bases from J, the junction contained 8 bases not matched to a gene. The CDR3 is 16 amino acids. The germline V gene encodes CDR1 SGHKS and CDR2 YYEKEE (reference sequence). The CDR3 loop is CASSDLGTGGSQPQHF. For the CDR3, the DNA is TGTGCCAGCAGCGACTTAGGGACAGGGGGCAGTCAGCCCCAGCATTTT.

The V gene is TRBV6-5, the J gene TRBJ1-6; no firm D call. The CDR3 covers 13 residues. V was cut by 7 bases and J by 6 bases, with 10 bases left in between. CDR1 and CDR2 from the germline V gene are MNHEY and SVGAGI. This CDR3 reads CASKDDLNSPLHF. In DNA form, the CDR3 reads TGTGCCAGCAAGGATGATCTTAATTCACCCCTCCACTTT.

The chain is built from TRBV29-1 and TRBJ1-1; D unresolved. The CDR3 sequence is 11 residues long. Germline V gives CDR1 SQVTM, CDR2 ANQGSEA. V lost 3 bases and J 3 bases, leaving 5 bases between the germline ends. CDR3 amino acids: CSVDSYTEAFF. CDR3 DNA sequence: TGCAGCGTTGACAGCTACACTGAAGCTTTCTTT.

There are a few counts of this clone. The chain is built from TRBV4-3 and TRBJ1-4; no definite D call. This CDR3 contains 14 residues. CDR1 is LGHNA, CDR2 YSLEER, per germline. The V gene lost 0 bases and the J gene lost 14 bases, with 16 bases spanning the gap. CDR3 in amino acids: CASSQEERSWRLFF. The CDR3 region has the DNA TGCGCCAGCAGCCAAGAGGAGAGGTCCTGGCGGCTGTTTTTT.

The rearrangement links TRBV5-1 to TRBJ1-1; D is perhaps TRBD1 (5 bases). V lost 6 bases and J 1 base, leaving 16 bases between the germline ends. The CDR3 contains 15 residues. Germline V gene data show CDR1 as SGHRS and CDR2 as YFSETQ. CDR3 protein: CASKEGPWANTEAFF. CDR3 coding DNA: TGCGCCAGCAAGGAGGGACCTTGGGCGAACACTGAAGCTTTCTTT.

The chain employs TRBV25-1 and TRBJ2-7; no reliable D call. V lost 5 bases, J lost 0 bases, and 2 bases lay in between. The V gene's germline CDR1 is MGHDK and CDR2 SYGVNS. The CDR3 loop spans 11 amino acids. This CDR3 reads CASSSSYEQYF. In nucleotides, the CDR3 is TGTGCCAGCAGTAGCTCCTACGAGCAGTACTTC.

V is TRBV14 and J is TRBJ1-1; D possibly corresponds to TRBD1 (5 bases). This CDR3 spans 14 amino acids. Germline V gene lookup returns CDR1 SGHDN and CDR2 FVKESK. The germline V and J ends were trimmed by 6 bases and 4 bases, with 15 bases remaining between them. The CDR3: CASSLLGGGTEAFF. CDR3 coding DNA: TGTGCCAGCAGTCTTCTGGGGGGAGGCACTGAAGCTTTCTTT.

The chain has TRBV9 and TRBJ2-3; D is perhaps TRBD2 (6 bases). V was cut by 4 bases and J by 6 bases, with 15 bases left in between. The germline CDR1 and CDR2 sequences are SGDLS and YYNGEE. The CDR3 length is 14 residues. The CDR3 loop is CASSKEGPVDTQYF. The CDR3, as DNA: TGTGCCAGCAGCAAGGAGGGCCCCGTCGATACGCAGTATTTT.

In this sample, this clone turned up once. V usage is TRBV2 and J usage is TRBJ2-2, with 8 nucleotides matching TRBD1. The CDR3 has 15 amino acids. The junction had 9 bases not matched to a gene; V was cut back by 7 bases and J by 5 bases. Germline CDR1 SNHLY, CDR2 FYNNEI. The CDR3 region has the DNA TGTGCCAGCAATTCCGGACAGGGAGGAACCGGGGAGCTGTTTTTT. Protein sequence: CASNSGQGGTGELFF.

The chain combines TRBV30 with TRBJ1-2; 11 bases agree with TRBD1. After removal of 2 bases from V and 5 bases from J, the junction contained 7 bases not matched to a gene. CDR1 and CDR2 (germline): GTSNPN, SVGIG (reference sequence). The CDR3 is 15 amino acids. CDR3 sequence: CAWSLRDRGDYGYTF. The CDR3 nucleotides read TGTGCCTGGAGTTTACGGGACAGGGGGGATTATGGCTACACCTTC.

V and J are TRBV4-2 and TRBJ1-6; D call uncertain. CDR3 length: 16 amino acids. The germline CDR1 and CDR2 sequences are LGHNA and YNFKEQ. V lost 4 bases, J lost 0 bases, and 10 bases lay in between. The CDR3, as DNA: TGTGCCAGCAGCCCTCCACCCAGCTCCTATAATTCACCCCTCCACTTT. This encodes CASSPPPSSYNSPLHF.